This T cell receptor (beta chain) was observed in a study of stem cell transplantation in POMP-related autoinflammatory disease. Turning to the study itself: Defective thymoproteasomes were hypothesized to impair CD8+ T-cell positive selection.

Comments on this clone: Its antigen is still unknown.

Regarding the study as a whole: In PRAID patients, the number of distinct TRB V-J gene pairings was restricted.

Some clones are missing from TCRdb's copy, which holds only in-frame ones; the method was immunoSEQ multiplex PCR. Counted here are about 3,000 clones, 80% to 95% occurring once; the ten biggest clones make up around 2%. V lost 1 base, J lost 2 bases, and 8 bases lay in between. This CDR3 region has 14 residues. Germline CDR1 and CDR2: SGHAT and FQNNGV. This clonotype was sampled from a human patient with POMP-related autoinflammation and immune dysregulation (PRAID). Some T cells could come from the graft donor. The chain employs TRBV11-2 and TRBJ1-2, with D perhaps TRBD1 (6 bases). The source was CD4+ follicular helper T cells (Tfh) from PBMCs, collected after stem cell transplantation. CDR3 sequence reads: CASSLGTGNYGYTF. The CDR3 coding sequence is TGTGCCAGCAGCTTAGGTACAGGGAACTATGGCTACACCTTC.